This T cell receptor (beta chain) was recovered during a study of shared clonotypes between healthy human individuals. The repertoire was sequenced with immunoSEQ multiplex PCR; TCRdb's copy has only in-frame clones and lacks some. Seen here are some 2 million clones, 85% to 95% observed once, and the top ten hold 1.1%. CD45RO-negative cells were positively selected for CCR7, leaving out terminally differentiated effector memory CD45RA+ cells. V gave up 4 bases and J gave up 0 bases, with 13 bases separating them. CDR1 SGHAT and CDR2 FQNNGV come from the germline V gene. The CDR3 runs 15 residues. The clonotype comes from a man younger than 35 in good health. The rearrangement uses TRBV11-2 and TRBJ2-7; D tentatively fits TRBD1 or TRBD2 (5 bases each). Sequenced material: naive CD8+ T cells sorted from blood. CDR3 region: CASSSEAGSSYEQYF. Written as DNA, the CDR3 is TGTGCCAGCAGCTCAGAGGCAGGGAGCTCCTACGAGCAGTACTTC. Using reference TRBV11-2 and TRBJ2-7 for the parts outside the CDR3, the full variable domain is EAGVAQSPRYKIIEKRQSVAFWCNPISGHATLYWYQQILGQGPKLLIQFQNNGVVDDSQLPKDRFSAERLKGVDSTLKIQPAKLEDSAVYLCASSSEAGSSYEQYFGPGTRLTVT.